The rows below give T cell receptor beta chains drawn from one sample of a study of blood T cell repertoires in COVID-19. Profiled with immunoSEQ multiplex PCR; TCRdb holds only in-frame clones, not every one. The table includes roughly 200,000 clones, roughly 86% detected once. Sequencing input: peripheral blood. All receptors come from a woman aged 25 to 39 with active or convalescent COVID-19. CDR3s include the opening cysteine and the closing phenylalanine or tryptophan. The D gene is left open where the match is weak. The size entry is marked missing in some rows and otherwise reads once, few, many or a size class.

J: TRBJ2-1
size: -
V: TRBV7-2
D: TRBD2
DNA: TGTGCCAGCAGCTTCGGGACTAGCGGGAGCTATGAGCAGTTCTTC
CDR3: CASSFGTSGSYEQFF

J: TRBJ1-5
size: -
V: TRBV30
D: -
DNA: TGTGCCTGGAGTGTGTCGGGGGAAGATCAGCCCCAGCATTTT
CDR3: CAWSVSGEDQPQHF

J: TRBJ2-3
size: -
V: TRBV5-4
D: TRBD2
DNA: TGTGCCAGCAGCTTGGGTCTAGCGGGGGGGGTAGATACGCAGTATTTT
CDR3: CASSLGLAGGVDTQYF

J: TRBJ1-2
size: -
V: TRBV29-1
D: TRBD1
DNA: TGCAGCGCCGGACAGGGGATGGGTGGCTACACCTTC
CDR3: CSAGQGMGGYTF

J: TRBJ2-7
size: few
V: TRBV27
D: TRBD2
DNA: TGTGCCAGCAGTTTATCGGTTCAGCGGGAAAGCTACGAGCAGTACTTC
CDR3: CASSLSVQRESYEQYF

J: TRBJ2-2
size: -
V: TRBV6-1
D: TRBD1
DNA: TGTGCCAGCAGTGAAAACAGGGGCCCCGGGGAGCTGTTTTTT
CDR3: CASSENRGPGELFF

J: TRBJ2-7
size: -
V: TRBV10-3
D: -
DNA: TGTGCCATCAGTGAGCACCGAGATTCCTACGAGCAGTACTTC
CDR3: CAISEHRDSYEQYF

J: TRBJ2-1
size: -
V: TRBV9
D: TRBD2
DNA: TGTGCCAGCAGCGTAGCGGCTAGCGGGGGGGCTTATGAGCAGTTCTTC
CDR3: CASSVAASGGAYEQFF

J: TRBJ1-1
size: -
V: TRBV30
D: TRBD1
DNA: TGTGCCTGGAGTGCACTGGGGACAGATCCAACTTTCTTT
CDR3: CAWSALGTDPTFF

J: TRBJ1-5
size: -
V: TRBV7-2
D: -
DNA: TGTGCCAGCAGCTTAGTGGGAGGGGAAACCAATCAGCCCCAGCATTTT
CDR3: CASSLVGGETNQPQHF

J: TRBJ2-4
size: -
V: TRBV3-1/TRBV3-2
D: -
DNA: TGTGCCAGCAGCCAAGGGGTAATCGGCGGTCTAGCCAAAAACATTCAGTACTTC
CDR3: CASSQGVIGGLAKNIQYF

J: TRBJ2-1
size: -
V: TRBV10-3
D: -
DNA: TGTGCCATCAGCGCTATCGATGAGCAGTTCTTC
CDR3: CAISAIDEQFF

J: TRBJ1-1
size: -
V: TRBV30
D: -
DNA: TGTGCCTGGAGCCGAGAACAGCTGAACACTGAAGCTTTCTTT
CDR3: CAWSREQLNTEAFF

J: TRBJ2-6
size: -
V: TRBV19
D: TRBD1
DNA: TGTGCCAGTAGTATAGACAGGGGGACTGGGGCCAACGTCCTGACTTTC
CDR3: CASSIDRGTGANVLTF

J: TRBJ1-4
size: few
V: TRBV28
D: -
DNA: TGTGCCAGCAGTTTGGGGGGATATAGTGAAAAACTGTTTTTT
CDR3: CASSLGGYSEKLFF

J: TRBJ2-5
size: medium-sized
V: TRBV7-9
D: -
DNA: TGTGCCAGCAGCTTCTCCGGGACATACGAAGAGACCCAGTACTTC
CDR3: CASSFSGTYEETQYF

J: TRBJ2-7
size: -
V: TRBV6-5
D: TRBD2
DNA: TGTGCCAGCAGTTCGGAAGCGGGAGGGCCGATCGAGCAGTACTTC
CDR3: CASSSEAGGPIEQYF

J: TRBJ1-5
size: -
V: TRBV3-1/TRBV3-2
D: -
DNA: TGTGCCAGCAGCCAATCAGACGGGAATCAGCCCCAGCATTTT
CDR3: CASSQSDGNQPQHF

J: TRBJ1-2
size: -
V: TRBV13
D: -
DNA: TGTGCCAGCAGCTTAGGCCGGGGGTTTGGCTACACCTTC
CDR3: CASSLGRGFGYTF

J: TRBJ2-7
size: -
V: TRBV21-1
D: -
DNA: TGTGCCAGCAGCAAAGACTGGAGGGCGCGGGAGCAGTACTTC
CDR3: CASSKDWRAREQYF

J: TRBJ1-2
size: once
V: TRBV6-5
D: -
DNA: TGTGCCAGCAGTTACGGGCAGGACTACACCTTC
CDR3: CASSYGQDYTF

J: TRBJ1-1
size: -
V: TRBV10-3
D: -
DNA: TGTGCCACCCAAAACAGGGAGGGGTACACTGAAGCTTTCTTT
CDR3: CATQNREGYTEAFF

J: TRBJ1-6
size: -
V: TRBV19
D: -
DNA: TGTGCCATTTCTACAGGGTTTGGTAATTCACCCCTCCACTTT
CDR3: CAISTGFGNSPLHF

J: TRBJ1-1
size: few
V: TRBV7-9
D: -
DNA: TGTGCCAGCAGCTTAGGGGGGGACACTGAAGCTTTCTTT
CDR3: CASSLGGDTEAFF

J: TRBJ2-2
size: -
V: TRBV28
D: -
DNA: TGTGCCACTGACACCGGGGAGCTGTTTTTT
CDR3: CATDTGELFF

J: TRBJ2-7
size: -
V: TRBV11-1
D: TRBD2
DNA: TGTGCCAGCAGCCAATTGGGACTATCGACCTACGAGCAGTACTTC
CDR3: CASSQLGLSTYEQYF

J: TRBJ2-3
size: -
V: TRBV2
D: -
DNA: TGTGCCAGCAGTGAAAGGTTAGCGACAGATACGCAGTATTTT
CDR3: CASSERLATDTQYF

J: TRBJ1-1
size: -
V: TRBV19
D: TRBD1
DNA: TGTGCCAGTAGCCAGGGACAGGGAGGAGGGTTGATGACTGAAGCTTTCTTT
CDR3: CASSQGQGGGLMTEAFF

J: TRBJ1-5
size: -
V: TRBV4-2
D: -
DNA: TGTGCCAGCAGCCAAGACCCCGGGACGGGGGGAAATCAGCCCCAGCATTTT
CDR3: CASSQDPGTGGNQPQHF